The sequence of this T cell receptor beta chain was determined in a study of shared clonotypes between healthy human individuals. Regarding the study as a whole: Rarefaction showed that sequencing of sorted subsets was incomplete (despite large depth).

About this clone: Its antigen remains unidentified.

The protocol was immunoSEQ multiplex PCR, while the TCRdb copy is restricted to in-frame clones and leaves out a portion. Among about 2,500,000 clones listed, 90% to 95% were seen once. V was clipped by 1 base and J by 0 bases, with 9 bases between them. Germline V CDR1 and CDR2: GTSNPN, SVGIG (reference sequence). This CDR3 has 14 residues. Sample: naive CD4+ T cells sorted from blood. This sample's subset: CD45RA+ positively selected. This chain uses TRBV30 with TRBJ1-1, with unresolved D. This sequence originates from a man between 18 and 35 years old in good health. CDR3 sequence (DNA): TGTGCCTGGAGTGAACTCAGGCTGAACACTGAAGCTTTCTTT. Translated, it gives CAWSELRLNTEAFF.